A single sample is the source of the 4 T cell receptor beta chains below, sequenced in a study of PD-1 blockade in classical Hodgkin lymphoma. Profiling relied on immunoSEQ multiplex PCR, and the TCRdb table lists in-frame clones only, not all of them. The profile shows about 10,000 clones, around 90% of them singletons. Each of the patients experienced relapse following autologous stem cell transplantation, and their brentuximab vedotin exposure differed. The source was peripheral blood mononuclear cells (PBMCs), collected at baseline. These receptors were collected from a human donor with classical Hodgkin lymphoma.

The chain couples TRBV6-5 to TRBJ2-3; unclear D gene. This CDR3 is built from 14 residues. Germline V gene sequence: CDR1 MNHEY, CDR2 SVGAGI. V lost 4 bases to trimming and J lost 0 bases, with 8 bases between them. The CDR3 reads CASSLGRSTDTQYF. As DNA, the CDR3 is TGTGCCAGCAGTTTGGGCAGAAGCACAGATACGCAGTATTTT.

The J gene is TRBJ2-3, the V gene TRBV29-1, with D hard to call. This CDR3 has 11 amino acids. V was trimmed by 3 bases and J by 4 bases, leaving 5 bases between them. The germline gives CDR1 SQVTM, CDR2 ANQGSEA. Here the CDR3 reads CSVDRADTQYF. The CDR3 region has the DNA TGCAGCGTTGACAGAGCAGATACGCAGTATTTT.

This clone was counted a single time. Germline and junction disagree at one end, which may indicate a read error. The chain's CDR3 is CATSILLAGFNEQFF. The CDR3 DNA sequence: TGTGCCACTAGTATATTGCTAGCGGGGTTCAATGAGCAGTTCTTC. The chain couples TRBV19 to TRBJ2-1, with 9 nucleotides matching TRBD2. Germline lookup yields CDR1 LNHDA and CDR2 SQIVND (reference sequence). The CDR3 consists of 15 residues.

This clone was recorded only once. The chain uses TRBV9 and TRBJ1-1; D unresolved. Looked up from germline, CDR1 is SGDLS and CDR2 is YYNGEE. This CDR3 is built from 14 residues. V lost 0 bases and J 1 base, leaving 7 bases between the germline ends. The CDR3 DNA reads as TGTGCCAGCAGCGTAGGATCCGGGAACACTGAAGCTTTCTTT. Translated: CASSVGSGNTEAFF.